Ten or more counts support the clone carrying this T cell receptor beta chain. The antigen is not known. Researchers amplified the TCR beta CDR3 regions from RNA transcripts. HTBI primers were used for first-round RT-PCR of the TCR CDR3. Using its own MiXCR run on the multiplex PCR reads, TCRdb lists one record per CDR3 protein. The table records a few hundred thousand distinct CDR3 sequences, roughly 15% of them present only once. Germline CDR1 is MNHEY and CDR2 is SVGAGI. V was trimmed by 4 bases and J by 6 bases, leaving 15 bases between them. There are 14 residues in the CDR3. Fresh 10 ml peripheral blood yielded PBMCs. The sample originates from a study of T cells in Graves' hyperthyroidism and ophthalmopathy. Points from the study as a whole: In the analysis, a 13 V-J model separated ophthalmopathy from stable hyperthyroidism. Peripheral blood also featured most of the thyroid clonotypes expanded above 0.001.

Material: blood. The chain has TRBV6-5 and TRBJ1-2, with D possibly TRBD1 on 5 matching bases. This sequence originates from a woman aged 55-70 years with Graves' ophthalmopathy. Here the CDR3 reads CASSSSGGRNGYTF. The CDR3 DNA follows: TGTGCCAGCAGTTCCTCGGGGGGGAGAAATGGCTACACCTTC.